This T cell receptor (beta chain) was sequenced during a study of blood T cell repertoires in COVID-19. Study background: Whether acute or convalescent, the COVID-19 samples came from the United States, Italy and Spain. Nucleic acid was either cDNA or gDNA, and it came from T cells, B-cell-depleted T cells, or PBMCs.

Authors' data handling: By means of reference gene primer amplification, nucleated cell counts were estimated. Data came from immunoSEQ multiplex PCR; TCRdb stores just in-frame clones and leaves some out. The DNA gave D and trimming, while V, J and clone size come from that table. The sample records roughly 190,000 clones, approximately 80% being singletons. Looked up from germline, CDR1 is MNHEY and CDR2 is SVGAGI. The V segment lost 6 bases and the J segment 6 bases; nucleotides outside the gene matches: 7. This CDR3 comprises 14 residues. This receptor was taken from a man aged 60 to 75 with acute or convalescent COVID-19. The source material was peripheral blood. The genes are TRBV6-5 and TRBJ2-3; 9 positions match TRBD2. CDR3 region: CASSRGRAGDTQYF. CDR3 DNA sequence: TGTGCCAGCAGCCGCGGGAGGGCCGGGGATACGCAGTATTTT.